A selection of T cell receptor beta chains follows, all from one sample in a study of blood T cell repertoires in COVID-19. The protocol was immunoSEQ multiplex PCR, while the TCRdb copy is restricted to in-frame clones and leaves out a portion. Of over 80,000 clones in the sample, around 87% are singletons; the top ten hold 15% to 20%. Sequenced sample: peripheral blood. These receptors came from a human donor in a cohort sampled during active COVID-19. Both conserved end residues are part of each CDR3. A D gene is named only where the DNA matches it firmly. Clone size is given for some rows only: seen once, a few or many times, or a class if the clone is expanded.

>TRBD2|TRBJ2-7|NA|TRBV15
TGTGCCACCAGCAGAGGACCGCCCACTAGCGGACGACCCTACGAGCAGTACTTC
CATSRGPPTSGRPYEQYF
>TRBD2|TRBJ2-1|NA|TRBV5-4
TGTGCCAGCAGCTTCGGGACTAGCGGCTACAATGAGCAGTTCTTC
CASSFGTSGYNEQFF
>TRBD2|TRBJ2-7|NA|TRBV7-9
TGTGCCAGCAGCCGGACCGGGACTAGCTCCACGCCCTACGAGCAGTACTTC
CASSRTGTSSTPYEQYF
>TRBD1|TRBJ1-5|NA|TRBV7-9
TGTGCCAGCAGCCGAGACAGGGGGTCGAACCTTGATAATCAGCCCCAGCATTTT
CASSRDRGSNLDNQPQHF
>TRBD1|TRBJ2-4|few|TRBV27
TGTGCCAGCAGTTTCATTGGGCAGGGGGTAAACATTCAGTACTTC
CASSFIGQGVNIQYF
>NA|TRBJ2-1|NA|TRBV19
TGTGCCAGTAGTATTTTACCCCGTTTTGAGAATGAGCAGTTCTTC
CASSILPRFENEQFF
>NA|TRBJ2-3|NA|TRBV19
TGTGCCAGTTCTAGCGCCCGATCAGATACGCAGTATTTT
CASSSARSDTQYF
>NA|TRBJ1-3|once|TRBV28
TGTGCCAGCAGTTTATTAGGGGGATCTTCTGGAAACACCATATATTTT
CASSLLGGSSGNTIYF
>TRBD1|TRBJ1-5|NA|TRBV25-1
TGTGCCAGCAGTGACCCGGGACAGGGAAATCAGCCCCAGCATTTT
CASSDPGQGNQPQHF
>TRBD2|TRBJ2-2|NA|TRBV5-4
TGTGCCAGCAGCTTGACTAGCGGGAGCACCGGGGAGCTGTTTTTT
CASSLTSGSTGELFF
>TRBD2|TRBJ2-5|NA|TRBV7-3
TGTGCCAGCAGCGCCGGACTAGCGCGGGAACAAGAGACCCAGTACTTC
CASSAGLAREQETQYF
>TRBD1|TRBJ1-2|NA|TRBV28
TGTGCCAGCAGTCGGGACAGGGGTGGCTACACCTTC
CASSRDRGGYTF
>NA|TRBJ2-1|NA|TRBV7-3
TGTGCCAGCAGCCAGTCCTCTGGCAATGAGCAGTTCTTC
CASSQSSGNEQFF
>TRBD1|TRBJ2-7|NA|TRBV4-3
TGCGCCAGCAGCCAAGATGGACAGGAGCGGATGGGAGAGCAGTACTTC
CASSQDGQERMGEQYF
>TRBD1|TRBJ2-7|NA|TRBV5-1
TGCGCCAGCAGCTTGCGAGAACCGTTCGGGACAGGGCCATACGAGCAGTACTTC
CASSLREPFGTGPYEQYF
>NA|TRBJ1-1|once|TRBV5-5
TGTGCCAGCAGCGGAATCCAGGGGACTGAAGCTTTCTTT
CASSGIQGTEAFF
>TRBD2|TRBJ2-1|NA|TRBV9
TGTGCCAGCAGCGTTCGAGGCGGGAGCTCCTACAATGAGCAGTTCTTC
CASSVRGGSSYNEQFF
>TRBD2|TRBJ2-1|NA|TRBV7-6
TGTGCCAGCAGCTTGGGGACTAGCGGTGGGGATGAGCAGTTCTTC
CASSLGTSGGDEQFF
>NA|TRBJ1-4|once|TRBV7-8
TGTGCCAGCAGCCCCCGGCGGGGGTTTGATGAAAAACTGTTTTTT
CASSPRRGFDEKLFF
>NA|TRBJ1-5|few|TRBV15
TGTGCCACCAGTAATACGGTTAGGGGGTTATCTCAGCCCCAGCATTTT
CATSNTVRGLSQPQHF
>TRBD1|TRBJ1-4|NA|TRBV18
TGTGCCAGCTCACCTAAGAAAACAGGGGAGGAAAAACTGTTTTTT
CASSPKKTGEEKLFF
>NA|TRBJ2-7|NA|TRBV13
TGTGCCAGCAGCTTAGGGGAGGGGCGGGGAGCACGGTACGAGCAGTACTTC
CASSLGEGRGARYEQYF
>TRBD1|TRBJ2-7|once|TRBV29-1
TGCAGCGGTAGTTCCGGGACAGGGGCCTACGAGCAGTACTTC
CSGSSGTGAYEQYF
>NA|TRBJ1-5|NA|TRBV11-2
TGTGCCAGCAGCCCCCGCGGTGGCTATAGCAATCAGCCCCAGCATTTT
CASSPRGGYSNQPQHF
>NA|TRBJ2-7|NA|TRBV7-2
TGTGCCAGCAGCCCATCCGTTCACCTGGGCGAGGAGCAGTACTTC
CASSPSVHLGEEQYF